The 16 T cell receptor beta chains reported below all come from one sample, sequenced in a study of blood T cell repertoires in COVID-19. The protocol was immunoSEQ multiplex PCR, while the TCRdb copy is restricted to in-frame clones and leaves out a portion. Here the sample spans about 410,000 clones, around 91% being singletons. The source material was peripheral blood. The receptors come from a woman aged 40 to 50 with COVID-19, enrolled during active disease.

The chain has TRBV9 and TRBJ2-5, with 10 bases lining up with TRBD2. Germline V gene data show CDR1 as SGDLS and CDR2 as YYNGEE. The CDR3 extends over 15 amino acids. J gave up 4 bases and V 1 base, and 4 bases lay outside the gene matches. The CDR3 coding sequence is TGTGCCAGCAGCGTAAGCGGGAGGGCCCCAGAGACCCAGTACTTC. Encoded protein: CASSVSGRAPETQYF.

This chain uses TRBV2 with TRBJ1-1, with 7 bases identical to TRBD1. The V gene end was trimmed by 5 bases and the J gene end by 1 base; junction bases not matched to a gene: 13. The CDR3 is 17 residues long. Germline V lookup: CDR1 SNHLY, CDR2 FYNNEI. The CDR3 bases are TGTGCCAGCAGTAGCCCCCTCAGACAGGGACAGAACACTGAAGCTTTCTTT. It translates to CASSSPLRQGQNTEAFF.

This clone appeared a single time. The chain has TRBV7-4 and TRBJ1-1, with D possibly being TRBD1 (5 bases). Trimming shortened V by 1 base and J by 3 bases, and 9 bases separated the two germline ends. Germline CDR1 SGHVT, CDR2 SQSDAQ. This CDR3 is 14 amino acids long. CDR3 nucleotide sequence: TGTGCCAGCAGCTTAGATGGGGCAGACACTGAAGCTTTCTTT. Protein sequence: CASSLDGADTEAFF.

This rearrangement joins TRBV30 to TRBJ1-5; D is perhaps TRBD1 (6 bases). Looked up from germline, CDR1 is GTSNPN and CDR2 is SVGIG (reference sequence). The CDR3 contains 15 residues. The V gene lost 1 base and the J gene lost 3 bases, with 13 bases spanning the gap. The CDR3 sequence: CAWSDLDRPNQPQHF. The CDR3 coding sequence is TGTGCCTGGAGTGACCTCGACAGGCCCAATCAGCCCCAGCATTTT.

This rearrangement joins TRBV4-1 to TRBJ2-2, with TRBD1 identical over 10 bases. Germline V gives CDR1 MGHRA, CDR2 YSYEKL. V shed 2 bases and J 4 bases; nucleotides not matched to a gene: 10. The CDR3 spans 18 residues. CDR3 protein: CASSQLPGQGLSTGELFF. In DNA, the CDR3 is TGCGCCAGCAGCCAACTGCCGGGACAGGGGCTAAGCACCGGGGAGCTGTTTTTT.

The count of this clone is one. The V gene is TRBV11-2, the J gene TRBJ1-4, with TRBD1 matching over 7 bases. V lost 3 bases and J lost 4; bases outside the gene matches: 5. Per the germline V gene, CDR1 is SGHAT and CDR2 is FQNNGV. This CDR3 has 15 residues. The CDR3 DNA reads TGTGCCAGCAGCTTGGTAGGGGGCGTTAATGAAAAACTGTTTTTT. Amino acid sequence: CASSLVGGVNEKLFF.

This chain joins TRBV12-5 and TRBJ2-7, with D unclear. Deletions cut 6 bases from V and 3 bases from J, with 12 bases between. The CDR3 covers 13 residues. Germline V gene lookup returns CDR1 LGHNT and CDR2 FRNRAP. Written as DNA, the CDR3 is TGTGCTAGTGGCACTCCCGGTGTCTACGAGCAGTACTTC. It yields the protein CASGTPGVYEQYF.

The genes are TRBV3-1 (or the pseudogene TRBV3-2) and TRBJ1-6, with D hard to call. Trimming left V 1 base short and J 5 bases short, with 12 bases between. Germline V gene lookup returns CDR1 LGHDT and CDR2 YNNKEL (reference sequence). This CDR3 is 16 amino acids long. The CDR3 coding sequence is TGTGCCAGCAGCCAAGGATCAGGAATTAATAATTCACCCCTCCACTTT. Its protein is CASSQGSGINNSPLHF.

V usage is TRBV5-8 and J usage is TRBJ2-1; possibly TRBD1 for D (6 bases). Germline lookup yields CDR1 SGHTS and CDR2 YDEGEE. V was clipped by 6 bases and J by 2 bases, with 15 bases between them. The CDR3 is made up of 15 amino acids. This CDR3 reads CASTMGQGPYNEQFF. DNA of the CDR3: TGTGCCAGCACAATGGGGCAGGGGCCCTACAATGAGCAGTTCTTC.

This chain uses TRBV13 with TRBJ2-2, with D possibly TRBD2 on 5 matching bases. The CDR3 has 14 residues. Germline CDR1 PRHDT, CDR2 FYEKMQ (reference sequence). V was pared by 5 bases and J by 4 bases, with 11 bases between. CDR3 sequence: CASSRGFSTGELFF. The DNA for the CDR3 is TGTGCCAGCAGCCGAGGGTTTAGCACCGGGGAGCTGTTTTTT.

V gene TRBV15 combines with J gene TRBJ1-3; maybe TRBD1 (6 bases). Trimming took off 2 bases at V and 0 bases at J, with 8 bases between the two ends. The CDR3 totals 15 residues. Germline V lookup: CDR1 LNHNV, CDR2 YYDKDF (reference sequence). The CDR3 loop is CATSRRDNSGNTIYF. CDR3 DNA: TGTGCCACCAGCAGAAGGGACAACTCTGGAAACACCATATATTTT.

V gene TRBV27 combines with J gene TRBJ2-1; 9 nucleotides match TRBD1. Trimming at V came to 6 bases and at J to 4 bases, leaving 7 bases not matched to a gene. CDR3 size: 15 residues. Germline V lookup: CDR1 MNHEY, CDR2 SMNVEV (reference sequence). CDR3 coding DNA: TGTGCCAGCAGAACAGGGGGCAAGTGGTACAATGAGCAGTTCTTC. Encoded protein: CASRTGGKWYNEQFF.

The V call is TRBV4-3, the J call TRBJ1-4, with D possibly TRBD1 on 5 matching bases. Germline V CDR1 and CDR2: LGHNA, YSLEER. V lost 4 bases and J lost 3, with 9 bases in between. There are 14 residues in the CDR3. CDR3 sequence (DNA): TGCGCCAGCAGCCCGGCGGGACCTAATGAAAAACTGTTTTTT. It codes for CASSPAGPNEKLFF.

Written as DNA, the CDR3 is TGCGCCAGCAGCTTGGGGGGACTAGCGGCCTCTCCGTTCTTC. It translates to CASSLGGLAASPFF. The chain combines TRBV5-1 with TRBJ2-1; 11 bases line up with TRBD2. V shed 0 bases and J 15 bases; nucleotides not matched to a gene: 8. The germline V gene has CDR1 SGHRS and CDR2 YFSETQ. This CDR3 region has 14 residues.

The V gene is TRBV25-1, the J gene TRBJ2-1; TRBD2 aligns across 9 bases. This CDR3 is 14 amino acids long. V shed 9 bases and J 6 bases; nucleotides not matched to a gene: 9. Germline loops: CDR1 MGHDK, CDR2 SYGVNS. The CDR3 DNA reads TGTGCCAGTAAACCAGCGGGAGGTCGCAATGAGCAGTTCTTC. Protein sequence: CASKPAGGRNEQFF. The full variable domain, rest sourced from reference TRBV25-1 and TRBJ2-1, is EADIYQTPRYLVIGTGKKITLECSQTMGHDKMYWYQQDPGMELHLIHYSYGVNSTEKGDLSSESTVSRIRTEHFPLTLESARPSHTSQYLCASKPAGGRNEQFFGPGTRLTVL.

The chain links TRBV30 to TRBJ1-3; the D is unclear. CDR3 length equals 14 residues. Germline V gene lookup returns CDR1 GTSNPN and CDR2 SVGIG (reference sequence). Trimming shortened V by 5 bases and J by 4 bases, and 15 bases separated the two germline ends. CDR3 residues: CAWVTASFGNTIYF. The CDR3 region has the DNA TGTGCCTGGGTCACAGCTTCGTTCGGAAACACCATATATTTT.